This T cell receptor beta chain comes out of a study of vaccination effects on CD4 cells after COVID-19. Study-wide results and limits: New vaccine-induced clones were the main type among post-vaccine spike-reactive clones in convalescents.

With the ViraFEST assay, the study expanded antigen-specific CD4+ T cells using viral peptide pools, then sequenced them. Upon completion of around eleven days in culture, CD4+ T cells were isolated. This individual contracted SARS-CoV-2 between March and December 2020, as verified by PCR. Half of the medium was exchanged for IL-2 medium on both days 3 and 7. TCRdb's table, derived via immunoSEQ multiplex PCR, lists solely in-frame clones and lacks some. The table includes around 20,000 clones, nearly 75% detected once. Deletions cut 7 bases from V and 4 bases from J, with 12 bases between. CDR1 and CDR2 from the germline V gene are MNHEY and SMNVEV (reference sequence). The CDR3 loop spans 13 amino acids. Turning to this clone: Its specificity is not known.

The rearrangement joins TRBV27 to TRBJ2-3; no firm D call. This TCR derives from a human donor who had a prior SARS-CoV-2 infection. Material: CD4+ T cells from PBMCs cultured with a peptide pool, obtained before COVID-19 vaccination. The CDR3 DNA reads as TGTGCCAGCACTGCCAGCTGGTCAGATACGCAGTATTTT. Amino acid sequence: CASTASWSDTQYF.